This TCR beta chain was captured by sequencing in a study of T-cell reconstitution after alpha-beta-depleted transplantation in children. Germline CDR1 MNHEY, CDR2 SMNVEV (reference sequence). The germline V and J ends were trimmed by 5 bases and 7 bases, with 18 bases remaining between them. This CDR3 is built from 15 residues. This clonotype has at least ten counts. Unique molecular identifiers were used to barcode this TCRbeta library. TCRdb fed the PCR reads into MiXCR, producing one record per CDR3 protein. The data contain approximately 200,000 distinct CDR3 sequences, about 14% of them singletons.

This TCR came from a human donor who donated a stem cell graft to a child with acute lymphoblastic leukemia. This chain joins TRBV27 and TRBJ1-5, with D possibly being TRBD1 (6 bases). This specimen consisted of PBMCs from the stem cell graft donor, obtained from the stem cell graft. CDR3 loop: CASSGTGKIGQPQHF. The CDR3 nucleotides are TGTGCCAGCAGTGGAACAGGGAAAATCGGACAGCCCCAGCATTTT.